Ten or more counts support the clone carrying this T cell receptor (beta chain). The antigen is unknown. The data were obtained in a study of CD8 T cells in ankylosing spondylitis. Study observations and caveats: Some of the motif variants had earlier been found in reactive arthritis patients' fluid and blood.

TCRdb recomputed calls from the 5' RACE reads with MiXCR, one row per CDR3 protein. The sample lists under 450,000 distinct CDR3 sequences; approximately 22% were seen once. CDR3 length: 12 residues. V lost 3 bases, J lost 3 bases, and 6 bases lay in between. Sequenced input: blood, either unsorted or a sorted T cell fraction (not recorded which). The receptor was isolated from a male donor with ankylosing spondylitis or in good health (not recorded which). The chain uses TRBV12-3 or TRBV12-4 and TRBJ2-7, with a possible D match to TRBD1 (5 bases). The CDR3 spells CASSFRDYEQYF. The CDR3 bases are TGTGCCAGCAGTTTCAGGGACTACGAGCAGTACTTC.